The rows below give T cell receptor beta chains drawn from one sample of a study of blood T cell repertoires in COVID-19. Produced via immunoSEQ multiplex PCR; TCRdb's table is partial and in-frame only. The table includes 300,000 to 350,000 clones, 85% to 90% detected once. Sequencing was done on a sample of PBMCs or T cells enriched from blood (not recorded which). All receptors derive from a woman aged 25 to 39 who had recovered from COVID-19. Both conserved end residues are part of each CDR3. Fields, in order: V gene, J gene, D gene, CDR3 protein. D genes are given only for firm matches.

TRBV7-9	TRBJ1-2	NA	CASRPGTSMAYGYTF
TRBV2	TRBJ2-3	NA	CASSKSENTDTQYF
TRBV9	TRBJ2-1	TRBD2	CASSPWGLADYNEQFF
TRBV6-6	TRBJ2-7	NA	CASSRSAQRQASYEQYF
TRBV4-1	TRBJ1-5	TRBD1	CASSQAGQRDQPQHF
TRBV11-3	TRBJ1-1	NA	CASSPGPGTEAFF
TRBV27	TRBJ1-1	TRBD1	CASSGQGPNTEAFF
TRBV11-2	TRBJ1-2	TRBD1	CASSSYRDRGLRANGYTF
TRBV19	TRBJ2-7	NA	CASSILIDGHRLGEQYF
TRBV7-6	TRBJ1-1	NA	CASSQQGNTEAFF
TRBV28	TRBJ1-1	NA	CASSVTYGSAFF
TRBV7-9	TRBJ2-1	NA	CASSPRVGGAFYNEQFF
TRBV7-9	TRBJ1-2	TRBD1	CASSLATTGNGYTF
TRBV18	TRBJ1-5	TRBD1	CASSLMDRGSFGGQPQHF
TRBV6-5	TRBJ1-5	TRBD1	CATGRQGNQPQHF
TRBV7-2	TRBJ1-2	NA	CASSLGNRELWSGYTF
TRBV27	TRBJ2-1	TRBD2	CASRDTSGNYNEQFF
TRBV5-1	TRBJ1-1	NA	CASSLADIGQLTEAFF
TRBV29-1	TRBJ2-1	NA	CSARDTAWGNEQFF
TRBV19	TRBJ2-7	TRBD2	CASSRGGGLREQYF
TRBV5-1	TRBJ2-7	TRBD1	CASSFRSGTGIDEQYF
TRBV30	TRBJ1-1	NA	CAWSPSGHLNTEAFF
TRBV20-1	TRBJ1-4	NA	CSASGLSDIGTNEKLFF
TRBV5-1	TRBJ1-4	NA	CASSLGRSNEKLFF
TRBV14	TRBJ2-2	NA	CASSQVRGGNTGELFF
TRBV7-2	TRBJ1-2	TRBD1	CASSVGQEEAYGYTF
TRBV28	TRBJ2-1	NA	CASSLFSSTGSDGSGYNEQFF
TRBV4-1	TRBJ2-7	NA	CASSQGLLSYEQYF
TRBV10-3	TRBJ2-2	NA	CAIGGRGSDTGELFF
TRBV2	TRBJ2-6	TRBD1	CASKPTGGAGANVLTF